This entry describes one T cell receptor beta chain. The antigen is undetermined. The germline V gene has CDR1 SNHLY and CDR2 FYNNEI. The CDR3 loop spans 12 amino acids. Deletions cut 8 bases from V and 3 bases from J, with 10 bases between. Healthy bone marrow donors made up the cohort. This entry belongs to a study of cytomegalovirus exposure and HLA in healthy donors. Study in general: HLA-typed donors contributed 80 million or so unique TCRs, which were held in an early data release. General study results and limits: Rarity characterized most TCR sequences, yet some public TCRs appeared in many donors.

Primers: 60 Vbeta forward and 13 Jbeta reverse. TCRdb's table, derived via immunoSEQ multiplex PCR, lists solely in-frame clones and lacks some. The sample lists 90,000 or so clones, 82% occurring once. Specimen: PBMCs. The chain joins TRBV2 to TRBJ2-5, with D unresolved. This clonotype was sampled from a man aged 50 to 60 in good health and CMV-seronegative. The CDR3 DNA reads TGTGCCAGCTCCCTAGATGAAGAGACCCAGTACTTC. Translated, it gives CASSLDEETQYF.